Given below is one TCR beta chain in context. Its antigen remains unknown. In germline, CDR1 is SGHAT, CDR2 FQNNGV. Trimming left V 2 bases short and J 1 base short, with 14 bases between. The CDR3 length is 16 residues. This entry is derived from a study of shared clonotypes between healthy human individuals. Study-level findings and limits: Read depth was anticipated to influence clonotype sharing among donors.

Profiled with immunoSEQ multiplex PCR; TCRdb holds only in-frame clones, not every one. The data hold 550,000 to 800,000 clones, with 74% observed a single time. From CD4+ cells came CD45RA+ naive and CD45RA-negative memory subsets. The V and J genes are TRBV11-2 and TRBJ1-1; D is undetermined. This TCR was recovered from a woman in her thirties in good health. The sequenced sample consisted of memory CD4+ T cells sorted from blood. Subset defined: CD45RA-negative fraction. The CDR3: CASSLMKQSGNTEAFF. As DNA, the CDR3 is TGTGCCAGCAGCTTAATGAAACAATCAGGGAACACTGAAGCTTTCTTT.